Following are 17 T cell receptor beta chains from one sample sequenced in a study of cytomegalovirus exposure and HLA in healthy donors. It was with 60 Vbeta and 13 Jbeta primers that the PCR ran. Here immunoSEQ multiplex PCR was the method, and the copy in TCRdb shows in-frame clones only, minus some. There are roughly 160,000 clones in the sample; around 77% occur only once, and roughly 2% lies in the top ten. Material: PBMCs. The receptors were gathered from a man in his fifties in good health and CMV-seropositive.

The chain recombines TRBV19 with TRBJ2-7; tentatively, D is TRBD2 (5 bases). CDR1 is LNHDA, CDR2 SQIVND, per germline (reference sequence). The ends were cut back, 2 bases at V and 8 bases at J, with 10 bases in the middle. The CDR3 contains 12 residues. The CDR3 sequence: CASSIPPGKQYF. The CDR3 nucleotides read TGTGCCAGTAGTATACCCCCGGGAAAGCAGTACTTC.

The rearrangement uses TRBV7-9 and TRBJ1-1; 10 bases line up with TRBD1. Germline trimming cut 2 bases from V and 5 bases from J; bases unmatched to any gene: 8. The length of the CDR3 is 16 residues. CDR1 and CDR2 (germline): SEHNR, FQNEAQ (reference sequence). The CDR3 nucleotides are TGTGCCAGCAGCTTAAACTTCGGGGACAGGGGAACTGAAGCTTTCTTT. Protein sequence: CASSLNFGDRGTEAFF.

V gene TRBV7-8 combines with J gene TRBJ2-7; D unresolved. Germline V CDR1 and CDR2: SGHVS, FQNEAQ. The CDR3 contains 11 residues. The ends were cut back, 5 bases at V and 2 bases at J, with 4 bases in the middle. CDR3 loop: CASSNTYEQYF. CDR3 sequence (DNA): TGTGCCAGCAGCAATACCTACGAGCAGTACTTC.

A word on this clone: In the same sample, other DNA sequences code for this CDR3. This chain connects TRBV19 to TRBJ2-1, with 8 bases matching TRBD1. The CDR3 is 16 residues long. V gave up 1 base and J gave up 2 bases; unmatched junction bases: 4. The germline V gene encodes CDR1 LNHDA and CDR2 SQIVND (reference sequence). The CDR3 region is CASSIAGGTPYNEQFF. CDR3 coding DNA: TGTGCCAGTAGTATAGCAGGGGGCACCCCCTACAATGAGCAGTTCTTC.

The V gene is TRBV7-9, the J gene TRBJ1-4; possible D gene TRBD1, 5 bases. V was pared by 5 bases and J by 5 bases, with 12 bases between. The CDR3 is 14 residues long. Germline assignment: CDR1 SEHNR and CDR2 FQNEAQ (reference sequence). CDR3 amino acids: CASSGDSRNEKLFF. In nucleotides, the CDR3 is TGTGCCAGCAGCGGTGACAGTAGAAATGAAAAACTGTTTTTT.

This chain uses TRBV5-1 with TRBJ2-1; 11 bases match TRBD2. This CDR3 region has 14 residues. The germline gives CDR1 SGHRS, CDR2 YFSETQ. The V segment lost 5 bases and the J segment 4 bases; nucleotides outside the gene matches: 2. The CDR3 sequence: CASRVAGGYNEQFF. The CDR3 nucleotides read TGCGCCAGCAGAGTAGCGGGGGGGTACAATGAGCAGTTCTTC. The complete variable domain, with remaining parts taken from reference TRBV5-1 and TRBJ2-1, reads KAGVTQTPRYLIKTRGQQVTLSCSPISGHRSVSWYQQTPGQGLQFLFEYFSETQRNKGNFPGRFSGRQFSNSRSEMNVSTLELGDSALYLCASRVAGGYNEQFFGPGTRLTVL.

The rearrangement uses TRBV27 and TRBJ2-1; TRBD2 aligns across 9 bases. This CDR3 comprises 15 residues. J lost 4 bases, V lost 2 bases, and 3 bases had no gene match. CDR1 is MNHEY and CDR2 is SMNVEV in the germline V gene (reference sequence). The DNA for the CDR3 is TGTGCCAGCAGTTTAGCGGGGGGGCCTTACAATGAGCAGTTCTTC. Amino acids: CASSLAGGPYNEQFF.

The genes are TRBV5-4 and TRBJ1-2, with 7 nucleotides matching TRBD1. J was trimmed by 2 bases and V by 3 bases; bases with no gene match: 10. CDR3 length: 16 amino acids. Per the germline V gene, CDR1 is SGHNT and CDR2 is YYREEE (reference sequence). CDR3 sequence: CASSSGQEQRNYGYTF. CDR3 DNA: TGTGCCAGCAGCTCTGGACAGGAGCAAAGGAACTATGGCTACACCTTC.

The chain carries TRBV19 and TRBJ2-2, with D perhaps TRBD1 (5 bases). Germline loops: CDR1 LNHDA, CDR2 SQIVND (reference sequence). CDR3 size: 15 residues. The germline V and J ends were trimmed by 1 base and 3 bases, with 9 bases remaining between them. DNA for the CDR3: TGTGCCAGTAGTATAGGGGCAGGGTACACCGGGGAGCTGTTTTTT. This codes for CASSIGAGYTGELFF.

About this clone: This same CDR3 is encoded by further DNA sequences in the sample. The rearrangement uses TRBV7-2 and TRBJ2-7, with TRBD2 as a possible D gene (5 bases). Trimming took off 1 base at V and 1 base at J, with 8 bases between the two ends. CDR1 is SGHTA and CDR2 is FQGNSA in the germline V gene. The CDR3 has 14 amino acids. The CDR3 nucleotides are TGTGCCAGCAGCTTAGTTCGGGGTTCCTACGAGCAGTACTTC. Amino acids: CASSLVRGSYEQYF.

V gene TRBV5-1 combines with J gene TRBJ2-5; tentative D call: TRBD2 (6 bases). The end of the DNA fits TRBJ2-7 better, so the J call may be wrong. Looked up from germline, CDR1 is SGHRS and CDR2 is YFSETQ. This CDR3 contains 16 residues. The CDR3 DNA reads TGCGCCAGCAGCGCGGGTACCTCGGGGGAGCTCTACGAGCAGTACTTC. This translates into CASSAGTSGELYEQYF.

This chain connects TRBV7-8 to TRBJ2-2; 10 nucleotides align to TRBD1. V lost 3 bases to trimming and J lost 3 bases; unmatched junction nucleotides: 1. In germline, CDR1 is SGHVS, CDR2 FQNEAQ. There are 15 residues in the CDR3. The CDR3 sequence: CASSLGQGYTGELFF. CDR3 in DNA: TGTGCCAGCAGCTTGGGACAGGGGTACACCGGGGAGCTGTTTTTT.

V is TRBV4-3 and J is TRBJ2-5; 9 positions match TRBD2. The CDR3 is 20 residues long. Trimming removed 0 bases from V and 4 bases from J; junction bases left unmatched: 18. Germline CDR1 is LGHNA and CDR2 is YSLEER. The CDR3 here is CASSQETGAGGRGGRETQYF. The CDR3 DNA sequence: TGCGCCAGCAGCCAAGAGACGGGAGCCGGTGGGCGGGGGGGCCGAGAGACCCAGTACTTC.

This chain uses TRBV27 with TRBJ1-5; D unclear. The CDR3 is made up of 15 amino acids. The V end was cut by 0 bases, the J end by 3 bases, with 9 bases between. Looked up from germline, CDR1 is MNHEY and CDR2 is SMNVEV (reference sequence). Here the CDR3 reads CASSLSLPINQPQHF. The CDR3 nucleotides are TGTGCCAGCAGTTTATCGCTACCGATCAATCAGCCCCAGCATTTT.

The gene calls are TRBV14 and TRBJ1-1; 9 nucleotides align to TRBD1. The CDR3 spans 14 residues. The germline CDR1 and CDR2 sequences are SGHDN and FVKESK. J gave up 4 bases and V 3 bases, and 3 bases lay outside the gene matches. The CDR3 coding sequence is TGTGCCAGCAGCCACACGGACAGGGGCACTGAAGCTTTCTTT. It encodes CASSHTDRGTEAFF.

The chain is built from TRBV6-6 and TRBJ2-3; the match to TRBD2 covers 11 bases. The V gene end was trimmed by 2 bases and the J gene end by 7 bases; junction bases not matched to a gene: 5. Germline V gene sequence: CDR1 MNHNY, CDR2 SVGAGI (reference sequence). The CDR3 has 15 amino acids. CDR3 in amino acids: CASSYTSGGRYTQYF. CDR3 DNA: TGTGCCAGCAGTTACACTAGCGGGGGTCGGTATACGCAGTATTTT.

This clone turned up a few times. The rearrangement joins TRBV7-2 to TRBJ2-1; a possible D gene is TRBD1 (6 bases). The CDR3 is made up of 14 amino acids. With 5 bases removed from V and 4 bases from J, the gap between germline ends came to 12 bases. Looked up from germline, CDR1 is SGHTA and CDR2 is FQGNSA. The CDR3 spells CASSTNREYNEQFF. The CDR3, as DNA: TGTGCCAGCAGCACCAACAGGGAATACAATGAGCAGTTCTTC. The variable domain in full, completed from reference TRBV7-2 and TRBJ2-1, reads GAGVSQSPSNKVTEKGKDVELRCDPISGHTALYWYRQSLGQGLEFLIYFQGNSAPDKSGLPSDRFSAERTGGSVSTLTIQRTQQEDSAVYLCASSTNREYNEQFFGPGTRLTVL.